The next 25 T cell receptor beta chains were all read from a single sample in a study of T cells in Graves' hyperthyroidism and ophthalmopathy. Amplification targeted TCR beta CDR3 regions from RNA transcripts. The HTBI primer set was used in a first-round RT-PCR of the TCR CDR3. TCRdb re-derived calls from the multiplex PCR reads in MiXCR, one entry per CDR3 protein. The table records more than 550,000 distinct CDR3 sequences, roughly 46% of them present only once. Sequencing was performed on peripheral blood or thyroid tissue (not recorded which). The receptors come from an adult man with Graves' disease, either hyperthyroidism or ophthalmopathy (not recorded which).

This clonotype was seen only a few times. The chain employs TRBV7-4 and TRBJ1-3; 9 bases map to TRBD1. Germline V gives CDR1 SGHVT, CDR2 SQSDAQ. J gave up 4 bases and V 4 bases, and 17 bases lay outside the gene matches. There are 19 residues in the CDR3. CDR3 loop: CASSSTSRDRAQDGNTIYF. CDR3 DNA sequence: TGTGCCAGCAGCTCTACGTCCCGGGACAGGGCCCAGGACGGAAACACCATATATTTT.

At least ten counts were recorded for this clonotype. The chain uses TRBV29-1 and TRBJ2-7; 8 bases map to TRBD1. The J segment lost 2 bases and the V segment lost 7 bases, leaving 4 bases of the junction unmatched. The CDR3 spans 12 residues. CDR1 is SQVTM, CDR2 ANQGSEA, per germline. The CDR3, as DNA: TGCAGCGCCGGGACAGGTCCCTACGAGCAGTACTTC. Residues: CSAGTGPYEQYF.

The J gene is TRBJ2-5, the V gene TRBV9, with 9 bases matching TRBD2. The CDR3 sequence is 15 residues long. J was trimmed by 2 bases and V by 5 bases; bases with no gene match: 7. Germline CDR1 SGDLS, CDR2 YYNGEE. Here the CDR3 DNA reads TGTGCCAGCAGTTTGCCCCTAGCGGGGCAAGAGACCCAGTACTTC. It encodes CASSLPLAGQETQYF.

The gene calls are TRBV15 and TRBJ2-5; 7 bases fit TRBD2. The CDR3 length is 15 residues. From germline, CDR1 is LNHNV and CDR2 YYDKDF (reference sequence). V was clipped by 2 bases and J by 0 bases; unmatched bases: 3. As DNA, the CDR3 is TGTGCCACCAGCAGATTGAGCGGGGACCAAGAGACCCAGTACTTC. Protein sequence: CATSRLSGDQETQYF. Filled out from reference TRBV15 and TRBJ2-5, the complete variable domain reads DAMVIQNPRYQVTQFGKPVTLSCSQTLNHNVMYWYQQKSSQAPKLLFHYYDKDFNNEADTPDNFQSRRPNTSFCFLDIRSPGLGDTAMYLCATSRLSGDQETQYFGPGTRLLVL.

The rearrangement joins TRBV7-9 to TRBJ1-2; 7 bases match TRBD1. Trimming at V came to 3 bases and at J to 4 bases, leaving 8 bases not matched to a gene. The length of the CDR3 is 15 residues. The germline gives CDR1 SEHNR, CDR2 FQNEAQ (reference sequence). CDR3 sequence reads: CASSLAGTVPYGYTF. The DNA for the CDR3 is TGTGCCAGCAGCTTGGCCGGGACAGTTCCCTATGGCTACACCTTC.

To note about this clonotype: A clone one base away is much larger, so this may be a read error. The genes are TRBV7-9 and TRBJ2-7, with D hard to call. The V end lost 1 base, the J end lost 3 bases, and 7 bases lay between the germline ends. Germline CDR1 and CDR2: SEHNR and FQNEAQ (reference sequence). The CDR3 runs to 13 residues. The CDR3 reads CASSLGYHYEQYF. CDR3 sequence (DNA): TGTGCCAGCAGCTTAGGTTACCACTACGAGCAGTACTTC.

V usage is TRBV20-1 and J usage is TRBJ2-7; D could derive from TRBD1 or TRBD2 (5 bases each). The CDR3 spans 9 residues. Per germline, CDR1 DFQATT and CDR2 SNEGSKA (reference sequence). The CDR3 loop reads CRGRGEQYF. DNA for the CDR3: TGCAGGGGACGGGGCGAGCAGTACTTC.

Notes on this clonotype: The junction departs from germline at one end; a sequencing error may be responsible. The chain recombines TRBV5-1 with TRBJ2-2; TRBD1 is a possible D gene (5 bases). Germline loops: CDR1 SGHRS, CDR2 YFSETQ. The CDR3 is 16 amino acids. CDR3 in amino acids: CASSSRQIANAGELFF. The CDR3 region has the DNA TGCGCCAGCAGCTCAAGACAGATCGCGAACGCCGGGGAGCTGTTTTTT.

The chain has TRBV6-5 and TRBJ1-1; the D gene is possibly TRBD1 (6 bases). The CDR3 consists of 15 residues. Germline loops: CDR1 MNHEY, CDR2 SVGAGI. V shed 0 bases and J shed 9 bases, with 17 bases lying between them. In nucleotides, the CDR3 is TGTGCCAGCAGTTACTCGAGGGGGGAATCGCAAAAAGCTTTCTTT. This codes for CASSYSRGESQKAFF.

This clonotype was recorded a few times. The rearrangement uses TRBV5-6 and TRBJ2-2, with 8 bases aligning to TRBD1. CDR1 is SGHDT and CDR2 is YYEEEE in the germline V gene. The CDR3 extends over 15 amino acids. J gave up 4 bases and V 4 bases, and 6 bases lay outside the gene matches. The CDR3 here is CASSQAGQGTGELFF. The CDR3 DNA follows: TGTGCCAGCAGCCAAGCAGGACAGGGCACCGGGGAGCTGTTTTTT.

The chain uses TRBV20-1 and TRBJ1-2; 7 bases line up with TRBD1. CDR3 length: 13 residues. Looked up from germline, CDR1 is DFQATT and CDR2 is SNEGSKA (reference sequence). The V gene end was trimmed by 6 bases and the J gene end by 5 bases; junction bases not matched to a gene: 9. The CDR3: CSAFQTGIYGYTF. The CDR3 bases are TGCAGTGCCTTCCAGACAGGGATTTATGGCTACACCTTC.

V and J are TRBV29-1 and TRBJ1-1; TRBD1 agrees at 11 bases. Germline CDR1 reads SQVTM; CDR2 reads ANQGSEA. J lost 8 bases, V lost 3 bases, and 11 bases had no gene match. The CDR3 has 15 residues. The CDR3 here is CSVDERTGGALEAFF. The DNA for the CDR3 is TGCAGCGTTGACGAAAGGACAGGGGGCGCCTTGGAAGCTTTCTTT. The complete variable domain, with remaining parts taken from reference TRBV29-1 and TRBJ1-1, reads SAVISQKPSRDICQRGTSLTIQCQVDSQVTMMFWYRQQPGQSLTLIATANQGSEATYESGFVIDKFPISRPNLTFSTLTVSNMSPEDSSIYLCSVDERTGGALEAFFGQGTRLTVV.

This clonotype has just a few counts. V usage is TRBV20-1 and J usage is TRBJ2-7, with TRBD1 identical over 7 bases. Trimming removed 0 bases from V and 3 bases from J; junction bases left unmatched: 11. The CDR3 contains 16 residues. Germline CDR1 DFQATT, CDR2 SNEGSKA (reference sequence). The CDR3 protein is CSAREAQGQTNYEQYF. CDR3 sequence (DNA): TGCAGTGCTAGAGAGGCCCAGGGACAGACCAACTACGAGCAGTACTTC.

This clonotype showed up just a few times. The chain links TRBV20-1 to TRBJ1-5; weak D call: TRBD1 (5 bases). The V gene's germline CDR1 is DFQATT and CDR2 SNEGSKA (reference sequence). V was trimmed by 3 bases and J by 2 bases, leaving 8 bases between them. This CDR3 has 13 residues. For the CDR3, the DNA is TGCAGTGCTAGTAAGGGACGCAATCAGCCCCAGCATTTT. It encodes CSASKGRNQPQHF.

The chain carries TRBV19 and TRBJ1-2, with 10 nucleotides matching TRBD1. The germline gives CDR1 LNHDA, CDR2 SQIVND (reference sequence). The V segment lost 3 bases and the J segment 4 bases; nucleotides outside the gene matches: 5. The CDR3 is 15 residues long. The CDR3 DNA reads TGTGCCAGTAGTATGGGACAGGGGAGCGGCTATGGCTACACCTTC. Translating gives CASSMGQGSGYGYTF.

This clonotype was seen ten or more times. The chain links TRBV7-6 to TRBJ2-5; 8 bases match TRBD2. Germline V gene lookup returns CDR1 SGHVS and CDR2 FNYEAQ. This CDR3 comprises 16 residues. With 1 base clipped from V and 1 base from J, the junction kept 5 bases outside the gene matches. CDR3 sequence reads: CASSLGASGFQETQYF. CDR3 DNA sequence: TGTGCCAGCAGCTTAGGGGCTAGCGGGTTCCAAGAGACCCAGTACTTC.

This clonotype was picked up a small number of times. The V gene is TRBV6-2 or TRBV6-3, the J gene TRBJ1-3; a possible D gene is TRBD1 (6 bases). The germline CDR1 and CDR2 sequences are MNHEY and SVGEGT. The CDR3 sequence is 15 residues long. V gave up 2 bases and J gave up 0 bases, with 8 bases separating them. The CDR3: CASSYGGGSGNTIYF. The CDR3 bases are TGTGCCAGCAGTTACGGGGGCGGCTCTGGAAACACCATATATTTT.

This clonotype was seen ten or more times. This chain connects TRBV20-1 to TRBJ2-7, with D perhaps assigned TRBD1 or TRBD2 (5 bases each). V lost 0 bases to trimming and J lost 4 bases, with 7 bases between them. The CDR3 covers 12 residues. Germline loops: CDR1 DFQATT, CDR2 SNEGSKA (reference sequence). The CDR3 region has the DNA TGCAGTGCTAGAGAGGGACCATACGAGCAGTACTTC. Its translation is CSAREGPYEQYF.

The genes are TRBV21-1 and TRBJ2-3; the table assigns TRBD2, which was not confirmed against the DNA. TRBV21-1 is recorded as a pseudogene. CDR3 length equals 16 residues. The CDR3: CASRKREGLRGDTQYF. CDR3 DNA: TGTGCCAGCAGAAAGAGAGAGGGCCTCCGCGGGGATACGCAGTATTTT.

This clonotype was observed many times. The gene calls are TRBV24-1 and TRBJ1-5; D call uncertain. CDR1 is KGHDR and CDR2 is SFDVKD in the germline V gene. The ends were cut back, 1 base at V and 5 bases at J, with 8 bases in the middle. The CDR3 is 14 amino acids. CDR3 in DNA: TGTGCCACCAGTGATTTCACAGAGTATCAGCCCCAGCATTTT. Translated, it gives CATSDFTEYQPQHF.

The chain couples TRBV5-8 to TRBJ2-5, with D unresolved. This CDR3 has 16 amino acids. V lost 4 bases and J lost 4, with 20 bases in between. Germline assignment: CDR1 SGHTS and CDR2 YDEGEE. The CDR3 loop reads CASSQVGGSPGETQYF. The CDR3 DNA reads as TGTGCCAGCAGCCAAGTCGGTGGAAGCCCAGGAGAGACCCAGTACTTC.

As concerns this clonotype: A much larger clone lies one base from this, so it may be a read error. This rearrangement joins TRBV10-3 to TRBJ2-6; D is ambiguous. The ends were cut back, 2 bases at V and 4 bases at J, with 6 bases in the middle. Germline CDR1 and CDR2: ENHRY and SYGVKD. The CDR3 consists of 14 residues. CDR3: CAISEVTGANVLTF. The DNA for the CDR3 is TGTGCCATCAGTGAGGTAACCGGGGCCAACGTCCTGACTTTC.

This clonotype has only a few counts. The rearrangement uses TRBV7-2 and TRBJ1-3; the match to TRBD1 covers 8 bases. This CDR3 has 14 amino acids. The J segment lost 3 bases and the V segment lost 4 bases, leaving 2 bases of the junction unmatched. Germline V gene lookup returns CDR1 SGHTA and CDR2 FQGNSA. The chain's CDR3 is CASSSDRGGNTIYF. In DNA form, the CDR3 reads TGTGCCAGCAGCTCTGACAGGGGTGGAAACACCATATATTTT. The full variable domain, completed using reference TRBV7-2 and TRBJ1-3, is GAGVSQSPSNKVTEKGKDVELRCDPISGHTALYWYRQSLGQGLEFLIYFQGNSAPDKSGLPSDRFSAERTGGSVSTLTIQRTQQEDSAVYLCASSSDRGGNTIYFGEGSWLTVV.

Only a few counts were recorded for this clonotype. V and J are TRBV7-3 and TRBJ1-1; possible D gene TRBD1, 5 bases. From germline, CDR1 is SGHTA and CDR2 FQGTGA. This CDR3 has 16 amino acids. V lost 8 bases and J lost 4, with 23 bases in between. CDR3 coding DNA: TGTGCCAGCGGTCTTCCCCCCTGGGGGGGAGTCACTGAAGCTTTCTTT. It yields the protein CASGLPPWGGVTEAFF.

This sequence joins TRBV7-9 and TRBJ1-4; weak D call: TRBD1 (5 bases). Per the germline V gene, CDR1 is SEHNR and CDR2 is FQNEAQ (reference sequence). Trimming took off 8 bases at V and 5 bases at J, with 9 bases between the two ends. This CDR3 has 12 residues. The CDR3 DNA reads TGTGCCAGCCGGGGGGAAAATGAAAAACTGTTTTTT. It is translated as CASRGENEKLFF.